Shown below are 32 T cell receptor beta chains from a single sample sequenced in a study of cytomegalovirus exposure and HLA in healthy donors. The study ran its PCR with 60 Vbeta and 13 Jbeta primers. Sequencing used immunoSEQ multiplex PCR; TCRdb keeps in-frame clones, though not all of them. Of about 76,000 clones listed, 78% were seen once; the top ten hold approximately 9%. Input material: PBMCs. All receptors come from a woman aged 40-49 years in good health and CMV-seropositive.

The V call is TRBV2, the J call TRBJ2-2, with D possibly matching TRBD2 (6 bases). The CDR3 consists of 14 residues. V gave up 2 bases and J gave up 8 bases, with 12 bases separating them. Germline V CDR1 and CDR2: SNHLY, FYNNEI. The CDR3 region has the DNA TGTGCCAGCAGTGAATTTGGGGAGGCAGGGGAGCTGTTTTTT. The encoded protein is CASSEFGEAGELFF.

This chain joins TRBV9 and TRBJ2-2; weak D call: TRBD1 (6 bases). CDR1 SGDLS and CDR2 YYNGEE come from the germline V gene. The CDR3 loop spans 17 amino acids. Trimming took off 0 bases at V and 0 bases at J, with 12 bases between the two ends. CDR3 nucleotides: TGTGCCAGCAGCGTAGTCCCCGGGACATCGAACACCGGGGAGCTGTTTTTT. Translation: CASSVVPGTSNTGELFF. The complete variable domain, with remaining parts taken from reference TRBV9 and TRBJ2-2, reads DSGVTQTPKHLITATGQRVTLRCSPRSGDLSVYWYQQSLDQGLQFLIQYYNGEERAKGNILERFSAQQFPDLHSELNLSSLELGDSALYFCASSVVPGTSNTGELFFGEGSRLTVL.

The chain joins TRBV19 to TRBJ2-2, with D tentatively TRBD1 (6 bases). This CDR3 is 14 amino acids long. Germline V lookup: CDR1 LNHDA, CDR2 SQIVND (reference sequence). Between the trimmed V and J ends, which lost 1 base and 4 bases, there was a span of 7 bases. CDR3 in amino acids: CASSIGRGTGELFF. In DNA form, the CDR3 reads TGTGCCAGTAGTATAGGCAGGGGCACCGGGGAGCTGTTTTTT. Based on the CDR3 plus reference TRBV19 and TRBJ2-2, the full variable domain is DGGITQSPKYLFRKEGQNVTLSCEQNLNHDAMYWYRQDPGQGLRLIYYSQIVNDFQKGDIAEGYSVSREKKESFPLTVTSAQKNPTAFYLCASSIGRGTGELFFGEGSRLTVL.

The rearrangement joins TRBV19 to TRBJ2-7, with 9 bases lining up with TRBD1. CDR1 is LNHDA and CDR2 is SQIVND in the germline V gene (reference sequence). The V gene end was trimmed by 6 bases and the J gene end by 4 bases; junction bases not matched to a gene: 13. This CDR3 has 16 amino acids. The CDR3 loop is CASSSKPGQGFYEQYF. CDR3 in DNA: TGTGCCAGTAGCTCAAAACCGGGACAGGGATTTTACGAGCAGTACTTC.

The rearrangement links TRBV2 to TRBJ2-7; 8 bases fit TRBD1. Looked up from germline, CDR1 is SNHLY and CDR2 is FYNNEI. Trimming removed 5 bases from V and 4 bases from J; junction bases left unmatched: 7. This CDR3 has 14 residues. The CDR3 spells CASSFQGALYEQYF. In nucleotides, the CDR3 is TGTGCCAGCAGTTTCCAGGGGGCATTGTACGAGCAGTACTTC.

There are a few counts of this clone. The chain uses TRBV7-9 and TRBJ1-2; D remains ambiguous. The V end lost 2 bases, the J end lost 7 bases, and 14 bases lay between the germline ends. CDR1 and CDR2 from the germline V gene are SEHNR and FQNEAQ (reference sequence). The CDR3 spans 14 residues. Here the CDR3 reads CASSLQVKGSGYTF. CDR3 coding DNA: TGTGCCAGCAGCTTACAGGTTAAAGGAAGTGGCTACACCTTC.

This chain links TRBV6-5 with TRBJ1-3; weak D call: TRBD1 (5 bases). This CDR3 is 15 amino acids long. V was cut by 2 bases and J by 7 bases, with 15 bases left in between. Per germline, CDR1 MNHEY and CDR2 SVGAGI. DNA for the CDR3: TGTGCCAGCAGTTACGGAGCGGGGGAAGGCAACACCATATATTTT. It specifies CASSYGAGEGNTIYF.

This clone has a handful of counts. The V call is TRBV9, the J call TRBJ2-2; D call uncertain. Per germline, CDR1 SGDLS and CDR2 YYNGEE. The CDR3 runs 13 residues. Deletions cut 0 bases from V and 10 bases from J, with 10 bases between. As DNA, the CDR3 is TGTGCCAGCAGCGTAGGAGATCAAGTGGAGCTGTTTTTT. Translating gives CASSVGDQVELFF.

V usage is TRBV19 and J usage is TRBJ1-2; a weak D match, TRBD1 (5 bases). Trimming removed 5 bases at V and 4 bases at J, with 8 bases between. Germline CDR1 is LNHDA and CDR2 is SQIVND (reference sequence). This CDR3 is 12 amino acids long. CDR3 sequence reads: CASSSTGYGYTF. The CDR3 nucleotides are TGTGCCAGTAGTTCCACAGGCTATGGCTACACCTTC.

The genes are TRBV5-1 and TRBJ2-5; TRBD1 agrees at 9 bases. The CDR3 length is 15 residues. Germline CDR1 reads SGHRS; CDR2 reads YFSETQ. V shed 4 bases and J 2 bases; nucleotides not matched to a gene: 6. The CDR3 protein is CASSLGQGFQETQYF. DNA of the CDR3: TGCGCCAGCAGCCTGGGACAGGGTTTTCAAGAGACCCAGTACTTC.

V gene TRBV7-8 combines with J gene TRBJ2-7; TRBD1 aligns across 7 bases. In germline, CDR1 is SGHVS, CDR2 FQNEAQ. This CDR3 has 16 amino acids. The junction had 12 bases not matched to a gene; V was cut back by 5 bases and J by 2 bases. CDR3 bases: TGTGCCAGCAGCCGTCCGGGACAGATTGGTACCTACGAGCAGTACTTC. This encodes CASSRPGQIGTYEQYF.

The rearrangement uses TRBV5-4 and TRBJ1-6, with D hard to call. Germline V gene lookup returns CDR1 SGHNT and CDR2 YYREEE (reference sequence). The V gene lost 5 bases and the J gene lost 0 bases, with 12 bases spanning the gap. The CDR3 contains 16 residues. The CDR3, as DNA: TGTGCCAGCAGTTCGGGTTCTAGCTCCTATAATTCACCCCTCCACTTT. Protein product: CASSSGSSSYNSPLHF.

This clone was observed a few times. This chain links TRBV7-2 with TRBJ2-3; perhaps TRBD2 as D (7 bases). CDR1 and CDR2 from the germline V gene are SGHTA and FQGNSA. Trimming shortened V by 2 bases and J by 1 base, and 10 bases separated the two germline ends. This CDR3 contains 15 residues. The CDR3 region has the DNA TGTGCCAGCAGCTTACGGGGGGCCGGCACAGATACGCAGTATTTT. This translates into CASSLRGAGTDTQYF.

The chain recombines TRBV11-2 with TRBJ1-5, with D tentatively TRBD1 (6 bases). This CDR3 is 15 amino acids long. The V and J ends lost 3 bases and 2 bases respectively, with 11 bases between them. Germline V CDR1 and CDR2: SGHAT, FQNNGV. The CDR3 DNA reads TGTGCCAGCAGCTTCAGGGGTACAGGCAATCAGCCCCAGCATTTT. This encodes CASSFRGTGNQPQHF. Drawing the rest from reference TRBV11-2 and TRBJ1-5, the complete variable domain is EAGVAQSPRYKIIEKRQSVAFWCNPISGHATLYWYQQILGQGPKLLIQFQNNGVVDDSQLPKDRFSAERLKGVDSTLKIQPAKLEDSAVYLCASSFRGTGNQPQHFGDGTRLSIL.

V gene TRBV27 combines with J gene TRBJ2-7; 7 nucleotides align to TRBD2. This CDR3 spans 14 amino acids. CDR1 MNHEY and CDR2 SMNVEV come from the germline V gene (reference sequence). Trimming removed 5 bases from V and 6 bases from J; junction bases left unmatched: 10. The CDR3 sequence is CASSPGGWSSEQYF. The CDR3, as DNA: TGTGCCAGCAGTCCCGGGGGGTGGAGTAGCGAGCAGTACTTC.

In this sample, this clone turned up a few times. This chain links TRBV5-6 with TRBJ2-7; 8 positions agree with TRBD1. Looked up from germline, CDR1 is SGHDT and CDR2 is YYEEEE. The CDR3 loop spans 14 amino acids. The V and J ends lost 3 bases and 4 bases, in that order; junction bases with no gene match: 6. The chain's CDR3 is CASSSRTGIYEQYF. CDR3 in DNA: TGTGCCAGCAGCTCCCGGACAGGGATTTACGAGCAGTACTTC.

J is TRBJ1-1 and V is TRBV5-5; no firm D call. From germline, CDR1 is SGHKS and CDR2 YYEKEE (reference sequence). The CDR3 is 13 residues long. V dropped 1 base and J dropped 0 bases, with 4 bases sitting between them. CDR3 protein: CASSLTVNTEAFF. The CDR3 DNA reads as TGTGCCAGCAGCTTGACGGTGAACACTGAAGCTTTCTTT.

The V and J genes are TRBV4-2 and TRBJ1-1; 7 bases align to TRBD1. This CDR3 spans 16 amino acids. V trimming: 3 bases; J trimming: 3 bases; junction bases outside the gene matches: 10. Germline V lookup: CDR1 LGHNA, CDR2 YNFKEQ. CDR3 protein: CASSQTGFGFDTEAFF. CDR3 DNA sequence: TGTGCCAGCAGCCAGACAGGGTTCGGATTCGACACTGAAGCTTTCTTT.

The chain links TRBV19 to TRBJ2-1; 10 bases line up with TRBD2. Germline V lookup: CDR1 LNHDA, CDR2 SQIVND (reference sequence). Trimming took 7 bases from V and 9 from J; bases not matched to a gene: 9. The CDR3 runs 14 residues. The CDR3 region has the DNA TGTGCCAGTACCCCCGGGACTAGCGTAGGTGAGCAGTTCTTC. Its protein is CASTPGTSVGEQFF.

The chain joins TRBV7-9 to TRBJ2-7; perhaps TRBD2 as D (5 bases). Per germline, CDR1 SEHNR and CDR2 FQNEAQ (reference sequence). The CDR3 totals 13 residues. Trimming took 4 bases from V and 5 from J, leaving 12 bases between them. The CDR3 DNA sequence: TGTGCCAGCAGCTACGGGTCCGGGGACGAGCAGTACTTC. Protein product: CASSYGSGDEQYF.

The rearrangement links TRBV5-4 to TRBJ2-7; 9 nucleotides align to TRBD2. The junction had 7 bases not matched to a gene; V was cut back by 4 bases and J by 2 bases. The germline CDR1 and CDR2 sequences are SGHNT and YYREEE (reference sequence). This CDR3 has 15 amino acids. The CDR3 protein is CASSLDLAGPYEQYF. The DNA for the CDR3 is TGTGCCAGCAGCCTGGACCTAGCGGGGCCCTACGAGCAGTACTTC.

J is TRBJ1-1 and V is TRBV2; D gene uncertain. V lost 2 bases and J lost 5, with 15 bases in between. CDR3 length equals 15 residues. Germline assignment: CDR1 SNHLY and CDR2 FYNNEI. The CDR3 loop is CASSEWAGSKTEAFF. CDR3 nucleotides: TGTGCCAGCAGTGAATGGGCGGGTTCCAAAACTGAAGCTTTCTTT.

Regarding this clone: Germline is not matched at one junction end, which may reflect a read error. The chain joins TRBV7-9 to TRBJ2-7; D perhaps matches TRBD2 (5 bases). CDR1 and CDR2 from the germline V gene are SEHNR and FQNEAQ (reference sequence). The CDR3 has 11 amino acids. CDR3 bases: TGTTCCAGCAGCCCCTTGGAGGTGCAGTACTTC. Translating gives CSSSPLEVQYF.

In its sample, this clone was seen a few times. The chain has TRBV6-4 and TRBJ2-3; D possibly corresponds to TRBD1 (7 bases). Germline CDR1 and CDR2: MRHNA and SNTAGT. Trimming removed 2 bases at V and 6 bases at J, with 27 bases between. The CDR3 is 19 residues long. CDR3 amino acids: CASSDPGDGGQWEADTQYF. The CDR3 bases are TGTGCCAGCAGTGACCCGGGCGATGGGGGACAGTGGGAGGCGGATACGCAGTATTTT.

V is TRBV27 and J is TRBJ2-1; 10 positions agree with TRBD1. The CDR3 has 14 amino acids. Germline V lookup: CDR1 MNHEY, CDR2 SMNVEV (reference sequence). After removal of 3 bases from V and 9 bases from J, the junction contained 5 bases not matched to a gene. For the CDR3, the DNA is TGTGCCAGCAGTTTGACAGGGGGCGATTTTGAGCAGTTCTTC. Its translation is CASSLTGGDFEQFF.

The V and J genes are TRBV30 and TRBJ1-2; TRBD1 matches 9 bases. The J segment lost 3 bases and the V segment lost 0 bases, leaving 5 bases of the junction unmatched. This CDR3 is 15 amino acids long. From germline, CDR1 is GTSNPN and CDR2 SVGIG (reference sequence). CDR3 sequence reads: CAWSVGGTGHYGYTF. CDR3 bases: TGTGCCTGGAGTGTAGGTGGGACAGGGCACTATGGCTACACCTTC.

This sequence joins TRBV5-1 and TRBJ2-5, with 10 positions matching TRBD2. The V segment lost 7 bases and the J segment 4 bases; nucleotides outside the gene matches: 7. The CDR3 contains 14 residues. The germline V gene has CDR1 SGHRS and CDR2 YFSETQ. CDR3 residues: CASLPASGGETQYF. The CDR3 bases are TGCGCCAGCCTCCCTGCTAGCGGGGGAGAGACCCAGTACTTC.

The chain recombines TRBV6-6 with TRBJ1-6, with D hard to call. V was pared by 7 bases and J by 5 bases, with 12 bases between. The CDR3 covers 14 residues. Germline V gene sequence: CDR1 MNHNY, CDR2 SVGAGI (reference sequence). This chain's CDR3 is CASTYQAHNSPLHF. DNA of the CDR3: TGTGCCAGCACTTATCAGGCCCATAATTCACCCCTCCACTTT.

The V and J genes are TRBV7-6 and TRBJ2-2; D remains unclear. CDR3 length: 16 residues. V lost 0 bases, J lost 7 bases, and 15 bases lay in between. In germline, CDR1 is SGHVS, CDR2 FNYEAQ. CDR3 in amino acids: CASSLASGRGLGELFF. In nucleotides, the CDR3 is TGTGCCAGCAGCTTAGCTTCTGGGCGTGGTCTCGGGGAGCTGTTTTTT.

CDR3 nucleotides: TGTGCCAGCAGTTTGGACAGCCTACTCAATCAGCCCCAGCATTTT. Residues: CASSLDSLLNQPQHF. The chain joins TRBV28 to TRBJ1-5; TRBD1 might be the D (6 bases). The CDR3 has 15 residues. V gave up 3 bases and J gave up 3 bases, with 12 bases separating them. CDR1 and CDR2 (germline): MDHEN, SYDVKM.

V is TRBV2 and J is TRBJ2-5; D is possibly TRBD1 (9 bases). The germline V and J ends were trimmed by 9 bases and 1 base, with 15 bases remaining between them. The CDR3 length is 14 residues. In germline, CDR1 is SNHLY, CDR2 FYNNEI. The CDR3 sequence is CARQGAGGQETQYF. Here the CDR3 DNA reads TGTGCCAGACAGGGGGCGGGGGGCCAAGAGACCCAGTACTTC.

The chain is built from TRBV19 and TRBJ2-1, with 9 bases lining up with TRBD2. CDR3 length equals 14 residues. V lost 7 bases, J lost 6 bases, and 7 bases stayed unmatched. Looked up from germline, CDR1 is LNHDA and CDR2 is SQIVND (reference sequence). In DNA form, the CDR3 reads TGTGCCAGTAACCCGGGACTAGCAAGCAATGAGCAGTTCTTC. It specifies CASNPGLASNEQFF. Full variable domain (rest looked up from reference TRBV19 and TRBJ2-1): DGGITQSPKYLFRKEGQNVTLSCEQNLNHDAMYWYRQDPGQGLRLIYYSQIVNDFQKGDIAEGYSVSREKKESFPLTVTSAQKNPTAFYLCASNPGLASNEQFFGPGTRLTVL.